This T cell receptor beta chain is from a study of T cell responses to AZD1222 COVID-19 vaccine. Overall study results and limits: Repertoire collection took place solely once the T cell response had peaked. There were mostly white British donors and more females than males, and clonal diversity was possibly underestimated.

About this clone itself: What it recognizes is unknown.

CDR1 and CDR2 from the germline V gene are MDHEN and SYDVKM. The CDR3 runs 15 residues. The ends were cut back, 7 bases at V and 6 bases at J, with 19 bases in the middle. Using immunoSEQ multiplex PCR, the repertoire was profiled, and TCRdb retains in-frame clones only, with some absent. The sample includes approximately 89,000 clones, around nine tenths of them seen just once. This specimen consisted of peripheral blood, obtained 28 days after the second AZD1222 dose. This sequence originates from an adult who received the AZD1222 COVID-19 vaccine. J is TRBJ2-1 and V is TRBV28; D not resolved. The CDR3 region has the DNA TGTGCCAGCACCCACTCCCGGATTTGGGGCAATGAGCAGTTCTTC. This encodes CASTHSRIWGNEQFF.